This T cell receptor (beta chain) was recovered during a study of T cells after yellow fever vaccination. Study results and limitations: Only a small proportion of the clonotypes turned up in both the CD4 and the CD8 compartments, likely arising from convergent recombination.

The CDR3 runs to 14 residues. V lost 3 bases and J 8 bases, leaving 19 bases between the germline ends. CDR1 SQVTM and CDR2 ANQGSEA come from the germline V gene. This clonotype came up a few times. Antigen: not known. 5'RACE template switching added a universal primer site and UMIs to TCR cDNA. TCRdb re-called the 5' RACE reads with MiXCR, one entry per CDR3 protein. This sample has around 120,000 distinct CDR3 sequences; roughly 15% occur once, and the top ten carry more than 40%. The specimen comprised CD8+ T cells sorted from PBMCs, sampled 5 days after the yellow fever booster vaccination. The clonotype comes from a man younger than 30 who received the YFV17D yellow fever vaccine. This chain connects TRBV29-1 to TRBJ1-2; TRBD1 might be the D (6 bases). This CDR3 is CSVDGDILSQGYTF. The DNA of the CDR3 is TGCAGCGTTGACGGGGACATCCTTAGCCAGGGCTACACCTTC.